This T cell receptor beta chain was documented in a study of control samples from healthy donors and cancer patients. Only in-frame clones appear in the TCRdb table, and some are missing; sequencing was by immunoSEQ multiplex PCR. The table lists around 200,000 clones, approximately 92% of them singletons. This CDR3 is built from 17 residues. Germline V gives CDR1 KGHDR, CDR2 SFDVKD. V gave up 9 bases and J gave up 4 bases; unmatched junction bases: 13. Sequencing was performed on blood. The chain combines TRBV24-1 with TRBJ2-2; 10 bases fit TRBD2. The sequence was obtained from a young man in good health. The CDR3 loop reads CATASRERGGRTGELFF. As DNA, the CDR3 is TGTGCCACCGCGTCTCGCGAGCGGGGGGGCCGCACCGGGGAGCTGTTTTTT.